The 19 T cell receptor beta chains below come from one sample, sequenced in a study of spatial heterogeneity in lung cancer (dated by TCRdb to the late 2010s). Receptor amplification or capture employed 5' RACE. The instrument given in TCRdb is NextSeq 500. Using fastp trimming at Q25 and MiXCR clonotype assembly, TCRdb reanalyzed the public sequencing data and kept in-frame beta chains. Merged by CDR3 protein, the rows form single entries marked with the most common genes and DNA. This sample is represented by about 47,000 distinct CDR3 sequences; under 8% of them were singletons. The ten largest clones take up roughly 35% of the sample. The time point label on this specimen signifies: blood at routine non-recurrence follow-up after resection. Without any cell sorting, TCR sequencing was performed on whole RNA extracted either from tumor and nontumor lung tissue or from cryopreserved PBMC samples.

The specimen was PBMCs, collected at follow-up. The receptor set was obtained from a female donor with early-stage non-small cell lung cancer.

This clonotype was seen repeatedly, ten times or more. This sequence joins TRBV14 and TRBJ1-1; 10 bases match TRBD1. V lost 3 bases and J lost 7; bases outside the gene matches: 11. The CDR3 is made up of 16 amino acids. CDR1 is SGHDN, CDR2 FVKESK, per germline. The CDR3 loop is CASSQTYDRGHSEAFF. The CDR3 DNA reads TGTGCCAGCAGCCAGACATACGACAGGGGGCACAGTGAAGCTTTCTTT.

The chain carries TRBV3-1 and TRBJ2-7, with 8 bases fitting TRBD2. The CDR3 loop spans 15 amino acids. Unmatched junction bases numbered 8, after V lost 1 base and J lost 6 bases. Germline values: CDR1 LGHDT, CDR2 YNNKEL (reference sequence). In nucleotides, the CDR3 is TGTGCCAGCAGCCAAGTGGTTAGCGGGGAATCCGAGCAGTACTTC. It yields the protein CASSQVVSGESEQYF.

This clonotype came up a few times. The junction shows a germline mismatch at one end, possibly a read error. The chain is built from TRBV7-7 and TRBJ1-1; D remains ambiguous. The CDR3 runs 13 residues. CDR1 is SSHAT and CDR2 is FNYEAQ in the germline V gene (reference sequence). In nucleotides, the CDR3 is TGTGCTAGCAGCTTAGCGCAGAACACTGAAGCTTTCTTT. This translates into CASSLAQNTEAFF.

This clonotype has more than one count but fewer than ten. This chain connects TRBV27 to TRBJ1-4; a weak D match, TRBD1 (5 bases). CDR3 length: 14 amino acids. The V end lost 7 bases, the J end lost 5 bases, and 14 bases lay between the germline ends. Germline assignment: CDR1 MNHEY and CDR2 SMNVEV (reference sequence). CDR3 coding DNA: TGTGCCAGCACCCGTGGGGGAGGAAATGAAAAACTGTTTTTT. It yields the protein CASTRGGGNEKLFF. The entire variable domain, with the rest obtained from reference TRBV27 and TRBJ1-4, is as follows: EAQVTQNPRYLITVTGKKLTVTCSQNMNHEYMSWYRQDPGLGLRQIYYSMNVEVTDKGDVPEGYKVSRKEKRNFPLILESPSPNQTSLYFCASTRGGGNEKLFFGSGTQLSVL.

The genes are TRBV4-3 and TRBJ1-1, with no clear D. Between the trimmed V and J ends, which lost 4 bases and 2 bases, there was a span of 11 bases. Germline V gene lookup returns CDR1 LGHNA and CDR2 YSLEER. The CDR3 contains 14 residues. The CDR3: CASSLSADNTEAFF. CDR3 sequence (DNA): TGCGCCAGCAGCCTCAGTGCTGATAACACTGAAGCTTTCTTT.

Only a few counts were recorded for this clonotype. This chain uses TRBV18 with TRBJ2-7; TRBD1 or TRBD2 may be the D gene (6 bases each). V lost 1 base and J 3 bases, leaving 10 bases between the germline ends. The CDR3 is made up of 14 amino acids. Germline CDR1 is KGHSH and CDR2 is LQKENI. CDR3 DNA sequence: TGTGCCAGCTCACCACAACAGGGAGGCTACGAGCAGTACTTC. Its translation: CASSPQQGGYEQYF. The whole variable domain, filled in from reference TRBV18 and TRBJ2-7, reads NAGVMQNPRHLVRRRGQEARLRCSPMKGHSHVYWYRQLPEEGLKFMVYLQKENIIDESGMPKERFSAEFPKEGPSILRIQQVVRGDSAAYFCASSPQQGGYEQYFGPGTRLTVT.

This clonotype was counted between two and nine times. The CDR3, as DNA: TGCAGTGCTAGACGCCGGGGGACGGTCACGGGCTCTGGAAACACCATATATTTT. It translates to CSARRRGTVTGSGNTIYF. The rearrangement joins TRBV20-1 to TRBJ1-3; D may be TRBD1 (5 bases). Germline assignment: CDR1 DFQATT and CDR2 SNEGSKA (reference sequence). The V gene lost 2 bases and the J gene lost 0 bases, with 20 bases spanning the gap. The CDR3 has 18 amino acids.

This clonotype was observed many times. V gene TRBV18 combines with J gene TRBJ1-5; possibly TRBD1 for D (5 bases). V was trimmed by 3 bases and J by 4 bases, leaving 13 bases between them. The CDR3 is 15 amino acids. Germline V gene sequence: CDR1 KGHSH, CDR2 LQKENI. This CDR3 is CASSPGGRMNQPQHF. CDR3 coding DNA: TGTGCCAGCTCACCCGGGGGACGAATGAATCAGCCCCAGCATTTT.

This clonotype has just a few counts. The CDR3 loop is CAWREVAGRLTNSYNEQFF. CDR3 nucleotides: TGTGCCTGGAGAGAGGTAGCGGGGAGATTAACTAACTCCTACAATGAGCAGTTCTTC. The gene calls are TRBV30 and TRBJ2-1, with 8 bases fitting TRBD2. CDR1 is GTSNPN, CDR2 SVGIG, per germline (reference sequence). The V gene end was trimmed by 3 bases and the J gene end by 0 bases; junction bases not matched to a gene: 16. The CDR3 is 19 residues long.

This clonotype was counted many times. The chain joins TRBV7-2 to TRBJ2-5; no firm D call. The CDR3 has 14 amino acids. Germline CDR1 SGHTA, CDR2 FQGNSA. V dropped 0 bases and J dropped 2 bases, with 7 bases sitting between them. CDR3 region: CASSLAARQETQYF. In DNA, the CDR3 is TGTGCCAGCAGCTTAGCCGCTCGGCAAGAGACCCAGTACTTC.

This clonotype was counted between two and nine times. V and J are TRBV11-3 and TRBJ2-3, with D unclear. V was clipped by 1 base and J by 5 bases, with 4 bases between them. The CDR3 consists of 12 residues. Germline CDR1 SGHNT, CDR2 YENEEA. CDR3 in DNA: TGTGCCAGCAGCTTAGTGGGAGATACGCAGTATTTT. It codes for CASSLVGDTQYF.

This clonotype was observed a few times. The genes are TRBV14 and TRBJ1-4; D is unclear. CDR3 size: 10 residues. In germline, CDR1 is SGHDN, CDR2 FVKESK. Trimming left V 7 bases short and J 7 bases short, with 4 bases between. The CDR3 sequence is CASNREKLFF. The CDR3 region has the DNA TGTGCCAGCAACCGTGAAAAACTGTTTTTT.

This clonotype was counted at least ten times. The chain is built from TRBV20-1 and TRBJ2-3; D not resolved. The ends were cut back, 4 bases at V and 0 bases at J, with 5 bases in the middle. Germline assignment: CDR1 DFQATT and CDR2 SNEGSKA (reference sequence). This CDR3 has 12 residues. The CDR3 DNA is TGCAGTGCTATATACAGCACAGATACGCAGTATTTT. Translated, it gives CSAIYSTDTQYF.

This clonotype occurred many times. The rearrangement links TRBV9 to TRBJ2-3, with unresolved D. With 0 bases removed from V and 4 bases from J, the gap between germline ends came to 0 bases. This CDR3 contains 11 residues. The germline gives CDR1 SGDLS, CDR2 YYNGEE. DNA for the CDR3: TGTGCCAGCAGCGTAGCAGATACGCAGTATTTT. Amino acid sequence: CASSVADTQYF.

This clonotype has only a few counts. The chain uses TRBV27 and TRBJ1-4; possible D gene TRBD1, 5 bases. The CDR3 covers 15 residues. The V end lost 6 bases, the J end lost 3 bases, and 14 bases lay between the germline ends. CDR1 is MNHEY and CDR2 is SMNVEV in the germline V gene (reference sequence). The CDR3 DNA reads as TGTGCCAGCAGGGGTCAGGGTTTGTCTAATGAAAAACTGTTTTTT. Residues: CASRGQGLSNEKLFF. Complete variable domain (other parts from reference TRBV27 and TRBJ1-4): EAQVTQNPRYLITVTGKKLTVTCSQNMNHEYMSWYRQDPGLGLRQIYYSMNVEVTDKGDVPEGYKVSRKEKRNFPLILESPSPNQTSLYFCASRGQGLSNEKLFFGSGTQLSVL.

This clonotype was found many times. The chain carries TRBV27 and TRBJ1-1; D uncertain. With 9 bases removed from V and 8 bases from J, the gap between germline ends came to 22 bases. This CDR3 region has 14 residues. The V gene's germline CDR1 is MNHEY and CDR2 SMNVEV (reference sequence). CDR3 amino acids: CASQVGRYPGEAFF. The CDR3, as DNA: TGTGCCAGTCAGGTTGGTAGGTACCCCGGGGAAGCTTTCTTT.

The chain has TRBV20-1 and TRBJ2-1; TRBD1 is a possible D gene (5 bases). V lost 5 bases to trimming and J lost 6 bases, with 5 bases between them. Germline loops: CDR1 DFQATT, CDR2 SNEGSKA (reference sequence). There are 10 residues in the CDR3. The CDR3 here is CSAQGNEQFF. The CDR3 DNA reads TGCAGTGCTCAGGGCAATGAGCAGTTCTTC.

This clonotype was found many times. This chain uses TRBV3-1 with TRBJ2-7; the D gene is possibly TRBD2 (5 bases). Germline loops: CDR1 LGHDT, CDR2 YNNKEL (reference sequence). This CDR3 is 12 amino acids long. The V and J ends lost 4 bases and 3 bases respectively, with 7 bases between them. CDR3 sequence reads: CASSPRDYEQYF. CDR3 coding DNA: TGTGCCAGCAGCCCCCGGGACTACGAGCAGTACTTC.

This clonotype appeared many times. The V call is TRBV7-2, the J call TRBJ2-7; unclear D gene. The germline CDR1 and CDR2 sequences are SGHTA and FQGNSA. There are 15 residues in the CDR3. V lost 2 bases, J lost 2 bases, and 13 bases lay in between. The CDR3 spells CASSLNSHSAYEQYF. The DNA for the CDR3 is TGTGCCAGCAGCTTAAATTCCCACAGTGCCTACGAGCAGTACTTC.